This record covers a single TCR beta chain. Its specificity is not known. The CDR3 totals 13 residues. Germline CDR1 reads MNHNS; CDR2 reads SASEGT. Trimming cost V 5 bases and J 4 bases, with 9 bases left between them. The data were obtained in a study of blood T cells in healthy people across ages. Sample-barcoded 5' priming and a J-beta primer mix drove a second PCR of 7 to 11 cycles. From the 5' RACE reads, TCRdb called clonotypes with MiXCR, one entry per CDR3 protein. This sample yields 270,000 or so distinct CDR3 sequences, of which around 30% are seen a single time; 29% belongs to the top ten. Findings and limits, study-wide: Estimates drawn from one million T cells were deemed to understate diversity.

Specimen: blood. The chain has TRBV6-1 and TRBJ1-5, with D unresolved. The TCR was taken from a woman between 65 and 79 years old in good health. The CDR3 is CASSITGNQPQHF. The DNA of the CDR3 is TGTGCCAGCAGTATTACTGGTAATCAGCCCCAGCATTTT.